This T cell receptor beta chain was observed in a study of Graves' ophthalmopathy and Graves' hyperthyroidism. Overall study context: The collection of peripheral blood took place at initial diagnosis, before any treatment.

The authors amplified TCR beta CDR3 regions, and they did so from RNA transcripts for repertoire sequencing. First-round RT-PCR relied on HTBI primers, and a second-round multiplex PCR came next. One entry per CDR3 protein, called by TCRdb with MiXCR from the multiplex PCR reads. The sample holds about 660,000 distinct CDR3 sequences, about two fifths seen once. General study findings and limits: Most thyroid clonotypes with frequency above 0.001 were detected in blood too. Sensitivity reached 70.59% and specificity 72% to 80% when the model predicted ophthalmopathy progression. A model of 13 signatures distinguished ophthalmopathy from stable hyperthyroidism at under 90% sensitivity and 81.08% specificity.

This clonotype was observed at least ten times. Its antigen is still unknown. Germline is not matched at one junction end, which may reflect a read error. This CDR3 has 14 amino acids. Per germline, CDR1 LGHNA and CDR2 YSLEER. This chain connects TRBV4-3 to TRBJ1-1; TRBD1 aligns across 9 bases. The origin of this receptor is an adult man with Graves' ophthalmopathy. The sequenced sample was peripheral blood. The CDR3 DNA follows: TGTGCCAGCAGCCAGGGACAGGGGAACACTGAAGCTTTCTTT. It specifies CASSQGQGNTEAFF.